The present TCR beta chain was sequenced within a study of shared clonotypes between healthy human individuals. Germline lookup yields CDR1 LNHDA and CDR2 SQIVND (reference sequence). CDR3 size: 18 residues. The V end lost 6 bases, the J end lost 1 base, and 23 bases lay between the germline ends. The genomic DNA of each subset was split evenly across several immunoSEQ plates. Some clones are missing from TCRdb's copy, which holds only in-frame ones; the method was immunoSEQ multiplex PCR. The table records some 2 million clones, about 95% of them present only once. Naivety among CD8 cells was defined by CD45RO negativity and positive CCR7 selection, thereby excluding terminally differentiated effector memory CD45RA+ cells.

The sample consisted of naive CD8+ T cells sorted from blood. This chain uses TRBV19 with TRBJ2-3; TRBD1 or TRBD2 may be the D gene (6 bases each). This clonotype was obtained from a man in his late teens or twenties in good health. Written as DNA, the CDR3 is TGTGCCAGTAGCCCCCCCCCTGGGTGGGGGGCTCGCACAGATACGCAGTATTTT. This codes for CASSPPPGWGARTDTQYF.